This T cell receptor (beta chain) was sequenced in a study of graft-versus-host responses after intestinal transplantation. Turning to the study itself: Anti-thymocyte globulin was used for induction in all recipients, who then took tacrolimus and steroids for two to four years.

The table came from immunoSEQ multiplex PCR; TCRdb's copy has only in-frame clones and leaves some out. Of about 47,000 clones in the sample, 85% to 95% are singletons; the top ten hold 0.2% to 0.25%. General study points: Early post-transplant HvG declines showed an association with peak circulating GvH clone levels. Some patients had graft-donor T cell macrochimerism. In their allografts, the ratios of graft-versus-host to host-versus-graft T cell clones were high. Some GvH clones were seen earlier in gut or blood, suggesting intestinal origin.

Details on this clone: No antigen is known for it.

This clonotype originated in a human donor who was the organ donor for an intestinal transplant. The starting material was unstimulated CD8+ T cells sorted from spleen or lymph node cells, obtained before transplant.

The CDR3 loop is CASSLAGANTGELFF. The CDR3 DNA reads as TGCGCCAGCAGCTTGGCTGGGGCAAACACCGGGGAGCTGTTTTTT. V gene TRBV5-1 combines with J gene TRBJ2-2; the D gene is possibly TRBD1 (5 bases). V gave up 0 bases and J gave up 2 bases, with 8 bases separating them. Germline lookup yields CDR1 SGHRS and CDR2 YFSETQ. The CDR3 has 15 amino acids.